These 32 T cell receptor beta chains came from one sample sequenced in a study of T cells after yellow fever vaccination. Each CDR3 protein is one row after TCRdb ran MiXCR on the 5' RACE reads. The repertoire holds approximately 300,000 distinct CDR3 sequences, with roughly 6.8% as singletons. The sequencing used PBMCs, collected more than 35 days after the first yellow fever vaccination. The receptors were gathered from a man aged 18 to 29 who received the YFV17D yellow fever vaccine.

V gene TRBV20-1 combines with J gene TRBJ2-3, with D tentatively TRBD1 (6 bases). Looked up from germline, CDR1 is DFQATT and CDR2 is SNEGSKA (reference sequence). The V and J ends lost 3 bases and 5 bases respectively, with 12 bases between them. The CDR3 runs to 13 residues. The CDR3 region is CSASTLGGDTQYF. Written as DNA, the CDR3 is TGCAGTGCTAGTACCCTAGGGGGAGATACGCAGTATTTT.

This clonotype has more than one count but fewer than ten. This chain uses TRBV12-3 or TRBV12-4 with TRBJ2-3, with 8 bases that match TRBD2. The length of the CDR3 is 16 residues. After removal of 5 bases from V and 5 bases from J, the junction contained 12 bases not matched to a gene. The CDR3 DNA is TGTGCCAGCAGTCCTGGCAGCGGCGGGGGGCTAGATACGCAGTATTTT. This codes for CASSPGSGGGLDTQYF.

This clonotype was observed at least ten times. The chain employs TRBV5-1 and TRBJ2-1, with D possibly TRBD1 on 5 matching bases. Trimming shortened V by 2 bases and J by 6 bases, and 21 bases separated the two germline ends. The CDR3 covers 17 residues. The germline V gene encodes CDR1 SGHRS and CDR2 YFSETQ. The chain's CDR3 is CASSFALDIRASNEQFF. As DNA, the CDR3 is TGCGCCAGCAGCTTCGCCTTGGACATTAGAGCTAGCAATGAGCAGTTCTTC.

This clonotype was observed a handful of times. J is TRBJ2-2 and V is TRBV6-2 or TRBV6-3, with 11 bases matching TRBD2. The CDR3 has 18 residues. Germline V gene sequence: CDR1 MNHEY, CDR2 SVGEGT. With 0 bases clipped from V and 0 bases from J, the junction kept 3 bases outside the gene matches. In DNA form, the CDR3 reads TGTGCCAGCAGTTACTCGCCTAGCGGGGGGACGAACACCGGGGAGCTGTTTTTT. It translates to CASSYSPSGGTNTGELFF.

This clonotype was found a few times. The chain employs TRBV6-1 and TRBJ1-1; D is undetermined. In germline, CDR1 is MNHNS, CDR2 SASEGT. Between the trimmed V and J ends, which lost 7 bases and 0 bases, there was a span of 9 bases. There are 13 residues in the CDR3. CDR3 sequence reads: CASKNSLNTEAFF. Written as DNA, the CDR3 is TGTGCCAGCAAGAACAGCCTGAACACTGAAGCTTTCTTT.

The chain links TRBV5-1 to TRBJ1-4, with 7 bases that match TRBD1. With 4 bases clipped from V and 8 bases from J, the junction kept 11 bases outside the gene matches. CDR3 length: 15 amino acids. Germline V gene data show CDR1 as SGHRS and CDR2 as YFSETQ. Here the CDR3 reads CASSQLTGVWEKLFF. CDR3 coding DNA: TGCGCCAGCAGCCAGCTTACAGGGGTCTGGGAAAAACTGTTTTTT.

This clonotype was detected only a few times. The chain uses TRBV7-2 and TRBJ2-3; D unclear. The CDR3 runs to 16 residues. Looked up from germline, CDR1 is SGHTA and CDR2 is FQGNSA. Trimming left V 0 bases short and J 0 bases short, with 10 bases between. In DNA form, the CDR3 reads TGTGCCAGCAGCTTAGCCACAGCCGGAAGCACAGATACGCAGTATTTT. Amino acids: CASSLATAGSTDTQYF.

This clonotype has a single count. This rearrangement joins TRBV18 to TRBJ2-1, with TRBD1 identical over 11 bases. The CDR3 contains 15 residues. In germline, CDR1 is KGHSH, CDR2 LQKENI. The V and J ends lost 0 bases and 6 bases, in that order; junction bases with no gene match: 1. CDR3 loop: CASSPPGTGGNEQFF. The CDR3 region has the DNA TGTGCCAGCTCACCACCCGGGACAGGGGGCAATGAGCAGTTCTTC. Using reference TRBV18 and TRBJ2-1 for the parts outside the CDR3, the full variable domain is NAGVMQNPRHLVRRRGQEARLRCSPMKGHSHVYWYRQLPEEGLKFMVYLQKENIIDESGMPKERFSAEFPKEGPSILRIQQVVRGDSAAYFCASSPPGTGGNEQFFGPGTRLTVL.

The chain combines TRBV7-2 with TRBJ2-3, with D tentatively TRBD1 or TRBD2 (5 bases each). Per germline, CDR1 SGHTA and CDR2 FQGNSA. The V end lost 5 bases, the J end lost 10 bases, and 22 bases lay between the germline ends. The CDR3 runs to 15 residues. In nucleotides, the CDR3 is TGTGCCAGCAGCCCAGTGTGGGGGTTGGAAGTAGCGCAGTATTTT. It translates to CASSPVWGLEVAQYF.

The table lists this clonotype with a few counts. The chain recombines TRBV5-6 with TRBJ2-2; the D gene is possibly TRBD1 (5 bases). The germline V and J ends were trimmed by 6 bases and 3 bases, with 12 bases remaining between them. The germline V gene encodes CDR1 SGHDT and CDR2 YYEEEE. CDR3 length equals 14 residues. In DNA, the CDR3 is TGTGCCAGCACCCCTTGGGGCTACACCGGGGAGCTGTTTTTT. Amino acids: CASTPWGYTGELFF.

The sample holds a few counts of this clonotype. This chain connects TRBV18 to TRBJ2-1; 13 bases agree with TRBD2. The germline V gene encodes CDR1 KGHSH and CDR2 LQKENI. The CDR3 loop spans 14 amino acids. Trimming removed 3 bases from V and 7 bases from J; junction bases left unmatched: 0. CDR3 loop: CASSPTSGGNEQFF. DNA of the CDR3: TGTGCCAGCTCACCGACTAGCGGGGGGAATGAGCAGTTCTTC.

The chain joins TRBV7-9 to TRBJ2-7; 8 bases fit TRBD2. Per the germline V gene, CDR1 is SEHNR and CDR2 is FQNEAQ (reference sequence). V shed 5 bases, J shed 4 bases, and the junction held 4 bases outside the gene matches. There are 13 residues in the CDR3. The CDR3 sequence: CASSGGGRYEQYV. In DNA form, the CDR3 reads TGTGCCAGCAGCGGCGGGGGGCGATACGAGCAGTACGTC.

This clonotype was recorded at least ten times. CDR3 sequence reads: CASLGNEKLFF. The DNA for the CDR3 is TGTGCCAGCCTGGGTAATGAAAAACTGTTTTTT. The chain recombines TRBV28 with TRBJ1-4, with no clear D. CDR1 and CDR2 (germline): MDHEN, SYDVKM. The ends were cut back, 8 bases at V and 4 bases at J, with 5 bases in the middle. There are 11 residues in the CDR3.

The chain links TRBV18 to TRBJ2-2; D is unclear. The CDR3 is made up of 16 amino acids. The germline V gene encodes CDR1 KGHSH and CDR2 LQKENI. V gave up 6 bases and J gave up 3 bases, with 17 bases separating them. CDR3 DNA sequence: TGTGCCAGCTCTGAGTTATTTGGGCAGTACACCGGGGAGCTGTTTTTT. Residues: CASSELFGQYTGELFF.

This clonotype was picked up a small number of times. Here the CDR3 DNA reads TGTGCCAGCAGTTCGACCGCCTACGGGACAACCACAACTAATGAAAAACTGTTTTTT. It specifies CASSSTAYGTTTTNEKLFF. V and J are TRBV12-3 or TRBV12-4 and TRBJ1-4, with TRBD1 as a possible D gene (6 bases). The V and J ends lost 4 bases and 0 bases respectively, with 21 bases between them. The CDR3 is 19 residues long.

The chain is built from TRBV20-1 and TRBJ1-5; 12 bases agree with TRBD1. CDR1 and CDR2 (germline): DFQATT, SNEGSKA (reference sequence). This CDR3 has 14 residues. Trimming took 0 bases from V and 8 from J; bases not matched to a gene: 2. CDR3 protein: CSAREGTGGKPQHF. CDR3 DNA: TGCAGTGCTAGAGAGGGGACAGGGGGCAAGCCCCAGCATTTT.

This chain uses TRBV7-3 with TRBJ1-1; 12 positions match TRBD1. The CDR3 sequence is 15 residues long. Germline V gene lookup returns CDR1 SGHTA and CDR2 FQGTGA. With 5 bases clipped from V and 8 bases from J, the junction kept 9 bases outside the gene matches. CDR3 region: CASSAPGQGAKEAFF. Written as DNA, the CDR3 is TGTGCCAGCAGCGCTCCGGGACAGGGGGCTAAGGAAGCTTTCTTT.

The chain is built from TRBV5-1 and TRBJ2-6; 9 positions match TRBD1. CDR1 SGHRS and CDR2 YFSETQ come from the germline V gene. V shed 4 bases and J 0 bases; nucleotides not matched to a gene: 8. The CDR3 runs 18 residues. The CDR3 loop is CASSGPGQGYSGANVLTF. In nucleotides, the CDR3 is TGCGCCAGCAGCGGTCCGGGACAGGGATACTCTGGGGCCAACGTCCTGACTTTC. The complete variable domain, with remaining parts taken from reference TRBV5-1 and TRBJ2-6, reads KAGVTQTPRYLIKTRGQQVTLSCSPISGHRSVSWYQQTPGQGLQFLFEYFSETQRNKGNFPGRFSGRQFSNSRSEMNVSTLELGDSALYLCASSGPGQGYSGANVLTFGAGSRLTVL.

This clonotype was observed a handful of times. Here the CDR3 reads CASSLAGSRELFF. CDR3 sequence (DNA): TGTGCCAGCAGCTTAGCCGGGTCCCGGGAGCTGTTTTTT. J is TRBJ2-2 and V is TRBV7-9; D uncertain. Germline lookup yields CDR1 SEHNR and CDR2 FQNEAQ (reference sequence). CDR3 length: 13 amino acids. Trimming shortened V by 0 bases and J by 9 bases, and 8 bases separated the two germline ends.

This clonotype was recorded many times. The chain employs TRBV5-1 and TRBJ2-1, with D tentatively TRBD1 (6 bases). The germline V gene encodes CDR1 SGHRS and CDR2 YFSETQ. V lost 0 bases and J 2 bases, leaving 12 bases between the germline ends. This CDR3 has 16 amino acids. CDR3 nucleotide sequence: TGCGCCAGCAGCTTGGGGGGCAGGGGAACCTACAATGAGCAGTTCTTC. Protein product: CASSLGGRGTYNEQFF.

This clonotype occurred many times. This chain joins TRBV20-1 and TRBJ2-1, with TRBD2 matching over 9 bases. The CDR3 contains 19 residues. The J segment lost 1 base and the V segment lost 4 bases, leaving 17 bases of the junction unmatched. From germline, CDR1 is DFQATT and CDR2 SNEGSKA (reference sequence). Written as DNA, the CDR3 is TGCAGTGCTACCTTGCGGGGGGGTAGGAACCGGGATTCCTACAATGAGCAGTTCTTC. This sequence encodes CSATLRGGRNRDSYNEQFF.

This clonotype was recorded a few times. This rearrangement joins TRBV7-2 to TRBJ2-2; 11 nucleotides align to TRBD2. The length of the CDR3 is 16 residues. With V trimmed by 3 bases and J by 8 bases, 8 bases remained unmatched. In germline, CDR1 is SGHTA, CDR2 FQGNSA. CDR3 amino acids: CASSFASGGLSGELFF. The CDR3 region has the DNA TGTGCCAGCAGCTTCGCTAGCGGGGGGCTTTCGGGGGAGCTGTTTTTT.

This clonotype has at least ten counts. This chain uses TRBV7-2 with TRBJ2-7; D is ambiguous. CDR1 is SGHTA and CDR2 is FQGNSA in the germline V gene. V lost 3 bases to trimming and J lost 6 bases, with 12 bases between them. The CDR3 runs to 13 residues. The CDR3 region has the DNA TGTGCCAGCAGCTTCGGGCTGGGCTCCGAGCAGTACGTC. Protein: CASSFGLGSEQYV.

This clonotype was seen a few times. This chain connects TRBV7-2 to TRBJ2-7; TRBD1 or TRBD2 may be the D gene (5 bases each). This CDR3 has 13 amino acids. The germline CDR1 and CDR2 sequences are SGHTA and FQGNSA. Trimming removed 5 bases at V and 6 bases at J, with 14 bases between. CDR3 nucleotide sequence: TGTGCCAGCAGCCGTCTGTCCGGGACCGAGCAGTACTTC. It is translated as CASSRLSGTEQYF.

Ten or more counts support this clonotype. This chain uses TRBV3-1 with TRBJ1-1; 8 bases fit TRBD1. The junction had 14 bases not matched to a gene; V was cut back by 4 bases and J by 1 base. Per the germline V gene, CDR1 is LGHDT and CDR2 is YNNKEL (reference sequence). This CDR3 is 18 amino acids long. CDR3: CASSPYALRQGRNTEAFF. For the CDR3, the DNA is TGTGCCAGCAGCCCATATGCTCTGAGACAGGGGAGGAACACTGAAGCTTTCTTT. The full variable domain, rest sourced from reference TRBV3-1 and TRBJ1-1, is DTAVSQTPKYLVTQMGNDKSIKCEQNLGHDTMYWYKQDSKKFLKIMFSYNNKELIINETVPNRFSPKSPDKAHLNLHINSLELGDSAVYFCASSPYALRQGRNTEAFFGQGTRLTVV.

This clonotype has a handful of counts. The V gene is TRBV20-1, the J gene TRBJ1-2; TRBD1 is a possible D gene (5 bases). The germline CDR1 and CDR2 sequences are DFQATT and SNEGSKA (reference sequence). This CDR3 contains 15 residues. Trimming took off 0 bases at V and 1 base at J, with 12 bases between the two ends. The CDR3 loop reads CSARDTEGSNYGYTF. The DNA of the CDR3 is TGCAGTGCTAGAGATACCGAGGGGAGTAACTATGGCTACACCTTC.

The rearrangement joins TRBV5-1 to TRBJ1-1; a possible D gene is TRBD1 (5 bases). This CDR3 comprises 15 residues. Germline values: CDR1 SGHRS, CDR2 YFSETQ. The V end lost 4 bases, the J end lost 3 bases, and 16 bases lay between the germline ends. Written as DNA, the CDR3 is TGCGCCAGCAGCCCCTGGGGGGGTGAGGACACTGAAGCTTTCTTT. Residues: CASSPWGGEDTEAFF.

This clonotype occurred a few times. CDR3 DNA sequence: TGTGCCAGCAGTTTAGAGGCCCCGAACACCGGGGAGCTGTTTTTT. The encoded protein is CASSLEAPNTGELFF. V gene TRBV27 combines with J gene TRBJ2-2, with D unclear. CDR3 length: 15 amino acids. Trimming cost V 2 bases and J 0 bases, with 7 bases left between them. The germline CDR1 and CDR2 sequences are MNHEY and SMNVEV (reference sequence).

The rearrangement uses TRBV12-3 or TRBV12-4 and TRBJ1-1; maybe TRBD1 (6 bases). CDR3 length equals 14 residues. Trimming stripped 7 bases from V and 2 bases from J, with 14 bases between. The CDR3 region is CASTWGQLNTEAFF. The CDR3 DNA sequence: TGTGCCAGCACCTGGGGGCAGCTCAACACTGAAGCTTTCTTT.

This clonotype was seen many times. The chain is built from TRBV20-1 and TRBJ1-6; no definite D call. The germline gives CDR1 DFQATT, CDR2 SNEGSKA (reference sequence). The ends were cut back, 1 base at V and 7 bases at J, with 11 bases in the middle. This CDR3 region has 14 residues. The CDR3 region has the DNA TGCAGTGCTAGAGCAGGATCCCGAAATTCACCCCTCCACTTT. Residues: CSARAGSRNSPLHF.

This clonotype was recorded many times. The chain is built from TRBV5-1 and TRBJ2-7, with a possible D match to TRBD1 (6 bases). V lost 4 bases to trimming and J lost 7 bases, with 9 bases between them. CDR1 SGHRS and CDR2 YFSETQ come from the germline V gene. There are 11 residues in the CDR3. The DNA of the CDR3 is TGCGCCAGCAGCCAACAGGGTGAGCAGTACTTC. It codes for CASSQQGEQYF.

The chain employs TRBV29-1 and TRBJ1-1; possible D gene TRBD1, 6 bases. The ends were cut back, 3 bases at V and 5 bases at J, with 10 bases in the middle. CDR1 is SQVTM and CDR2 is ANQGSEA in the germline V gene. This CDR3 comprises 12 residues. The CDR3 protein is CSVDPRGTEAFF. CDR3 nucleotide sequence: TGCAGCGTTGACCCGAGGGGGACTGAAGCTTTCTTT.